This TCR beta chain emerged from a study of yellow fever vaccine responses in identical twins. MiXCR, run by TCRdb on the RT-PCR reads, gives a single entry per CDR3 protein. The table has 10,000 or so distinct CDR3 sequences, 70% to 90% seen once. The CDR3 sequence is 12 residues long. Per the germline V gene, CDR1 is DFQATT and CDR2 is SNEGSKA (reference sequence). V shed 5 bases and J shed 5 bases, with 13 bases lying between them. The rearrangement links TRBV20-1 to TRBJ2-7; D remains unclear. This TCR came from a young woman who received the yellow fever vaccine. This specimen was T cells from blood (PBMCs), unsorted or a sorted subset (not recorded which), taken before or after yellow fever vaccination (not recorded which). CDR3 sequence: CSAYGLFNEQYV. CDR3 DNA sequence: TGCAGTGCTTATGGCCTCTTTAACGAGCAGTACGTC.